A selection of T cell receptor beta chains follows, all from one sample in a study of sequential checkpoint blockade in melanoma. The method was immunoSEQ multiplex PCR; TCRdb's version includes in-frame clones alone and lacks a portion of them. The data hold about 17,000 clones, with under 80% observed a single time. The material was CD8+ T cells sorted from blood (inferred from file names), obtained from a patient given nivolumab and ipilimumab in sequence. Receptor source: a human donor with melanoma. Both conserved end residues are part of each CDR3. A D gene is named only where the DNA matches it firmly. Rows give clone size only sometimes, using once, few, many, or a class for an expanded clone.

d_call | j_call | v_call | clone_size | cdr3_nt | cdr3_aa
TRBD1 | TRBJ1-4 | TRBV4-3 | NA | TGCGCCAGCAGCCTCGGGACAGGGGGATCTGGTGAAAAACTGTTTTTT | CASSLGTGGSGEKLFF
TRBD2 | TRBJ2-5 | TRBV9 | NA | TGTGCCAGCAGCAGACTAGCGGGGGGGGGAGAGACCCAGTACTTC | CASSRLAGGGETQYF
TRBD2 | TRBJ2-7 | TRBV19 | NA | TGTGCCAGTAGTACCCTAGCGGGAGTCTCCTACGAGCAGTACTTC | CASSTLAGVSYEQYF
NA | TRBJ1-2 | TRBV29-1 | NA | TGCAGCGTTGAAGATACAAGCTATGGCTACACCTTC | CSVEDTSYGYTF
TRBD1 | TRBJ1-2 | TRBV4-1 | NA | TGCGCCAGCAGCCCACCGACAGGGGGCGCGGGAGATGGCTACACCTTC | CASSPPTGGAGDGYTF
NA | TRBJ1-1 | TRBV29-1 | NA | TGCAGCGTTACAGATACTGAAGCTTTCTTT | CSVTDTEAFF
TRBD2 | TRBJ2-2 | TRBV2 | NA | TGTGCCAGCAGTGAAGCAAAGGATGGGGCGGGGGACACCGGGGAGCTGTTTTTT | CASSEAKDGAGDTGELFF
TRBD1 | TRBJ1-2 | TRBV6-1 | NA | TGTGCCAGCAGGGACCCACGGACAGGGCAATATGGCTACACCTTC | CASRDPRTGQYGYTF
NA | TRBJ1-2 | TRBV10-3 | NA | TGTGCCATCAGTGAGGTGGGGAGGGCGGGGCCCGGCTACACCTTC | CAISEVGRAGPGYTF
TRBD2 | TRBJ2-3 | TRBV9 | NA | TGTGCCAGCAGCGTAGATAACGGGAGGGCGGGGGATACGCAGTATTTT | CASSVDNGRAGDTQYF
TRBD2 | TRBJ2-7 | TRBV5-5 | NA | TGTGCCAGCAGCTTGTTGGTGGGAGGGCCCCACGAGCAGTACTTC | CASSLLVGGPHEQYF
TRBD2 | TRBJ2-1 | TRBV2 | few | TGTGCCAGCATGTTAGCGGGGCTGAATGAGCAGTTCTTC | CASMLAGLNEQFF
TRBD1 | TRBJ1-2 | TRBV11-2 | medium-sized | TGTGCCAGCAGCTCGCCCACAGGGGACGGCTACACCTTC | CASSSPTGDGYTF
NA | TRBJ2-1 | TRBV11-2 | NA | TGTGCCAGCAGCCTCCTGGGGGGCTCCTACAATGAGCAGTTCTTC | CASSLLGGSYNEQFF
TRBD1 | TRBJ2-1 | TRBV7-8 | NA | TGTGCCAGCAACCTTAGATGGGACAGGACGAATGAGCAGTTCTTC | CASNLRWDRTNEQFF
NA | TRBJ1-4 | TRBV6-6 | NA | TGTGCCAGCAACAGCGGGGGCAATGAAAAACTGTTTTTT | CASNSGGNEKLFF
NA | TRBJ1-2 | TRBV25-1 | NA | TGTGCCAGCAGGGCAGGCGCTGGCTACACCTTC | CASRAGAGYTF